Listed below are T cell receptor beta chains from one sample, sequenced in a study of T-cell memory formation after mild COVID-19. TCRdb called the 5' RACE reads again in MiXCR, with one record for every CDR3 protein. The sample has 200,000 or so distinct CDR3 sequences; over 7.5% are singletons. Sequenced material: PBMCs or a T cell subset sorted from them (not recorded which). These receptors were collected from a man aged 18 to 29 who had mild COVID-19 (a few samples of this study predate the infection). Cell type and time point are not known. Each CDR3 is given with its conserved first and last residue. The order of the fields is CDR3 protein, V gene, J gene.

CATSGQGQNQPQHF,TRBV24-1,TRBJ1-5
CRGLGMNTEAFF,TRBV20-1,TRBJ1-1
CASSYSGGSGETQYF,TRBV7-8,TRBJ2-5
CASSQGTGPAFF,TRBV4-3,TRBJ1-1
CASRTGRGSQPQHF,TRBV6-5,TRBJ1-5
CASSLYVRGAGETQYF,TRBV5-1,TRBJ2-5
CASSQTVNEQFF,TRBV6-5,TRBJ2-1
CASSNGTSGGNEQFF,TRBV6-2/TRBV6-3,TRBJ2-1
CASSLAGGLTGELFF,TRBV12-3/TRBV12-4,TRBJ2-2
CASSLQTSPRNTDTQYF,TRBV5-1,TRBJ2-3
CASSLVPSGGQNTQYF,TRBV7-2,TRBJ2-3
CASRRQGASTEAFF,TRBV6-5,TRBJ1-1
CASSPGRVFHEQYF,TRBV14,TRBJ2-7
CASCSPTASNTEAFF,TRBV19,TRBJ1-1
CASSFPRGGTEAFF,TRBV11-2,TRBJ1-1
CSVHLAQETQYF,TRBV29-1,TRBJ2-5
CSAQGLAGLEQFF,TRBV20-1,TRBJ2-1
CASIKGHAGANVLTF,TRBV12-3/TRBV12-4,TRBJ2-6
CASSRQRNTGELFF,TRBV12-3/TRBV12-4,TRBJ2-2
CASSFGERGYTF,TRBV5-1,TRBJ1-2
CASSQGPATQETQYF,TRBV4-2,TRBJ2-5
CASRRGQNQETQYF,TRBV12-3/TRBV12-4,TRBJ2-5
CASSQMQSQPQHF,TRBV4-3,TRBJ1-5
CASSYGTGGYGYTF,TRBV6-5,TRBJ1-2
CASSLSSGGVGELFF,TRBV7-8,TRBJ2-2
CASIESGQGKSLHF,TRBV28,TRBJ1-6
CASSLKWAANEQLF,TRBV27,TRBJ2-1
CASSLGGGDEQFF,TRBV7-2,TRBJ2-1
CASSQLGGPNTGELFF,TRBV4-3,TRBJ2-2